A single sample gave rise to the 16 T cell receptor beta chains below, sequenced in a study of CD8 T cells in ankylosing spondylitis (dated by TCRdb to between 2016 and 2019). These receptors' targets are unknown. Libraries were made using 5' RACE. Data came from an Illumina HiSeq 2500. Using fastp at Q25 and MiXCR, TCRdb reprocessed the public reads and kept productive beta chains. Each CDR3 protein appears once, grouped with its most common genes and DNA. The sample has about 220,000 distinct CDR3 sequences on record, 15% to 20% of them singletons. The biggest ten clones account for about 42% of the sample. Overall results and qualifications from the work: Blood from ankylosing spondylitis patients appeared to be characterized by a TCR beta motif composed of several highly homologous amino acid variants.

Sequencing was carried out using blood, either unsorted or a sorted T cell fraction (not recorded which). These receptor sequences come from a male donor with ankylosing spondylitis.

This clonotype has only a few counts. V and J are TRBV4-1 and TRBJ1-1; D unresolved. Trimming removed 0 bases at V and 1 base at J, with 6 bases between. The CDR3 sequence is 14 residues long. CDR1 is MGHRA, CDR2 YSYEKL, per germline. Written as DNA, the CDR3 is TGCGCCAGCAGCCAAGAGGGAACGAACACTGAAGCTTTCTTT. It is translated as CASSQEGTNTEAFF.

The chain has TRBV6-5 and TRBJ2-1; tentative D call: TRBD2 (6 bases). The CDR3 consists of 16 residues. V was pared by 3 bases and J by 0 bases, with 12 bases between. The germline V gene has CDR1 MNHEY and CDR2 SVGAGI. The CDR3 is CASSYIGSASYNEQFF. In DNA form, the CDR3 reads TGTGCCAGCAGTTATATCGGGAGTGCCTCCTACAATGAGCAGTTCTTC.

J is TRBJ2-3 and V is TRBV29-1; either TRBD1 or TRBD2 may fit D (5 bases each). V was trimmed by 3 bases and J by 6 bases, leaving 19 bases between them. CDR1 and CDR2 from the germline V gene are SQVTM and ANQGSEA. The CDR3 consists of 15 residues. In nucleotides, the CDR3 is TGCAGCGTTGAGGGGCAGAGTTATGGCGGGGATACGCAGTATTTT. Residues: CSVEGQSYGGDTQYF.

The chain joins TRBV20-1 to TRBJ2-1, with 8 positions matching TRBD2. The V and J ends lost 0 bases and 9 bases, in that order; junction bases with no gene match: 7. Germline assignment: CDR1 DFQATT and CDR2 SNEGSKA (reference sequence). This CDR3 contains 14 residues. CDR3 coding DNA: TGCAGTGCTAGAGATCGTAAGCGGGAGATTGAGCAGTTCTTC. This translates into CSARDRKREIEQFF.

This clonotype showed up many times. The chain couples TRBV28 to TRBJ2-1; no reliable D call. The CDR3 runs 12 residues. Germline assignment: CDR1 MDHEN and CDR2 SYDVKM. Trimming took off 3 bases at V and 2 bases at J, with 2 bases between the two ends. The CDR3 DNA sequence: TGTGCCAGCAGTTTCCCCTACAATGAGCAGTTCTTC. The encoded protein is CASSFPYNEQFF.

The chain carries TRBV12-3 or TRBV12-4 and TRBJ1-6, with D possibly being TRBD1 (5 bases). The CDR3 contains 12 residues. V lost 6 bases, J lost 9 bases, and 9 bases lay in between. CDR3 bases: TGTGCCAGCAGCGGGGGGAGTTCACCCCTCCACTTT. Protein sequence: CASSGGSSPLHF.

This clonotype was seen many times. The gene calls are TRBV27 and TRBJ2-1, with 8 nucleotides matching TRBD1. The germline V gene has CDR1 MNHEY and CDR2 SMNVEV (reference sequence). Unmatched junction bases numbered 9, after V lost 6 bases and J lost 8 bases. This CDR3 has 14 amino acids. The CDR3 here is CASRTRAGGDEQFF. The CDR3 DNA is TGTGCCAGCAGAACTAGGGCAGGGGGCGATGAGCAGTTCTTC.

The V gene is TRBV6-1, the J gene TRBJ1-1; 7 bases line up with TRBD1. The CDR3 has 14 amino acids. Germline CDR1 is MNHNS and CDR2 is SASEGT. V gave up 6 bases and J gave up 3 bases; unmatched junction bases: 7. In DNA form, the CDR3 reads TGTGCCAGCAGATTCACGACAGGGTACACTGAAGCTTTCTTT. Encoded protein: CASRFTTGYTEAFF.

The chain is built from TRBV20-1 and TRBJ2-1, with 9 bases identical to TRBD2. The CDR3 loop spans 17 amino acids. Germline CDR1 reads DFQATT; CDR2 reads SNEGSKA (reference sequence). Trimming at V came to 6 bases and at J to 4 bases, leaving 16 bases not matched to a gene. CDR3 in amino acids: CSAPQTMRTSVYNEQFF. The CDR3, as DNA: TGCAGTGCCCCCCAGACCATGAGGACTAGCGTGTACAATGAGCAGTTCTTC.

This clonotype was counted a single time. The chain employs TRBV6-2 or TRBV6-3 and TRBJ2-2; the D call may be TRBD1 or TRBD2 (5 bases each). Germline CDR1 reads MNHEY; CDR2 reads SVGEGT. This CDR3 has 16 residues. The V end was cut by 6 bases, the J end by 4 bases, with 18 bases between. DNA for the CDR3: TGTGCCAGCAGAAAGGACACTTTCGAGGGCACCGGGGAGCTGTTTTTT. As protein: CASRKDTFEGTGELFF.

This clonotype was counted only a few times. The gene calls are TRBV5-1 and TRBJ1-1, with TRBD1 matching 7 bases. Germline V lookup: CDR1 SGHRS, CDR2 YFSETQ. V trimming: 4 bases; J trimming: 6 bases; junction bases outside the gene matches: 6. The CDR3 has 13 residues. This CDR3 is CASSPGTDAEAFF. The CDR3 nucleotides read TGCGCCAGCAGCCCCGGGACAGACGCTGAAGCTTTCTTT.

The chain employs TRBV7-9 and TRBJ1-5, with 7 bases that match TRBD1. The CDR3 spans 12 residues. V lost 10 bases and J lost 8; bases outside the gene matches: 8. CDR1 and CDR2 (germline): SEHNR, FQNEAQ (reference sequence). CDR3 coding DNA: TGTGCCACTCAGACAGGGCTGGAGCCCCAGCATTTT. Translated: CATQTGLEPQHF.

This chain joins TRBV13 and TRBJ2-7; unclear D gene. V gave up 6 bases and J gave up 3 bases, with 9 bases separating them. The CDR3 length is 12 residues. Germline V gene sequence: CDR1 PRHDT, CDR2 FYEKMQ (reference sequence). CDR3 protein: CASSAAGYEQYF. CDR3 sequence (DNA): TGTGCCAGCAGTGCGGCCGGCTACGAGCAGTACTTC.

J is TRBJ2-5 and V is TRBV29-1, with 10 bases matching TRBD1. The CDR3 is made up of 17 amino acids. Germline V gene sequence: CDR1 SQVTM, CDR2 ANQGSEA. The V gene end was trimmed by 1 base and the J gene end by 4 bases; junction bases not matched to a gene: 12. The CDR3 DNA follows: TGCAGCGTTGAAGGGGCCATCGACAGGGGGCTCGTAGAGACCCAGTACTTC. Protein: CSVEGAIDRGLVETQYF.

This clonotype was observed a handful of times. The chain carries TRBV3-1 and TRBJ2-7; 14 positions agree with TRBD2. The length of the CDR3 is 15 residues. Per the germline V gene, CDR1 is LGHDT and CDR2 is YNNKEL (reference sequence). V gave up 0 bases and J gave up 6 bases; unmatched junction bases: 1. In nucleotides, the CDR3 is TGTGCCAGCAGCCAAGAGGGACTAGCGGGAGCCGAGCAGTACTTC. Encoded protein: CASSQEGLAGAEQYF.

The chain carries TRBV6-5 and TRBJ1-5; D perhaps matches TRBD1 (6 bases). The V gene lost 2 bases and the J gene lost 1 base, with 12 bases spanning the gap. Germline CDR1 and CDR2: MNHEY and SVGAGI. CDR3 size: 16 residues. DNA of the CDR3: TGTGCCAGCAGTTACCCGCAGGGGTTGAGCAATCAGCCCCAGCATTTT. Its protein is CASSYPQGLSNQPQHF.